The 25 T cell receptor beta chains listed next were all sequenced from one sample in a study of vaccination and CD4 T cells after COVID-19. Their antigens remain unidentified. Treatment given: approximately 11-day PBMC culture with coronavirus spike peptide pools or control peptides (ViraFEST assay). The Oncomine TCR Beta short-read assay sequenced DNA from cultured CD4+ T cells. TCRdb re-derived calls from the PCR reads in MiXCR, one entry per CDR3 protein. The data contain approximately 16,000 distinct CDR3 sequences, less than 35% of them seen just once; the ten biggest clones take up more than 12%. Material for sequencing was cultured CD4+ T cells from blood. The origin of the receptors is a human donor with COVID-19.

This chain joins TRBV10-3 and TRBJ2-5; TRBD2 agrees at 12 bases. Trimming took 6 bases from V and 5 from J; bases not matched to a gene: 7. CDR1 ENHRY and CDR2 SYGVKD come from the germline V gene. There are 15 residues in the CDR3. The CDR3 DNA reads as TGTGCCATCAGCAGACTAGCGGGGGAAATGGAGACCCAGTACTTC. Its translation is CAISRLAGEMETQYF.

The rearrangement links TRBV30 to TRBJ1-5, with 7 bases fitting TRBD1. Per the germline V gene, CDR1 is GTSNPN and CDR2 is SVGIG (reference sequence). The ends lost 3 bases at V and 0 bases at J; junction bases unmatched: 8. This CDR3 contains 16 residues. In DNA form, the CDR3 reads TGTGCCTGGAGACCCCGGGACAGCAATAGCAATCAGCCCCAGCATTTT. It codes for CAWRPRDSNSNQPQHF.

The CDR3: CASSLDRGRSGYTF. The CDR3 DNA sequence: TGTGCCAGCAGCTTGGACAGGGGAAGATCTGGCTACACCTTC. This sequence joins TRBV7-9 and TRBJ1-2; 9 positions agree with TRBD1. Germline-derived CDR1 and CDR2 are SEHNR and FQNEAQ (reference sequence). V lost 3 bases and J lost 7; bases outside the gene matches: 6. CDR3 length: 14 residues.

The chain is built from TRBV7-2 and TRBJ2-4, with 9 bases aligning to TRBD1. Trimming at V came to 1 base and at J to 5 bases, leaving 6 bases not matched to a gene. The CDR3 runs 16 residues. The germline V gene encodes CDR1 SGHTA and CDR2 FQGNSA. The CDR3 loop reads CASSLGPRTGENIQYF. The CDR3 coding sequence is TGTGCCAGCAGCTTAGGACCTCGGACAGGGGAAAACATTCAGTACTTC.

The chain joins TRBV11-1 to TRBJ2-5, with 10 bases identical to TRBD1. V shed 3 bases and J 5 bases; nucleotides not matched to a gene: 9. Germline V gene lookup returns CDR1 SGHAT and CDR2 FQDESV (reference sequence). This CDR3 comprises 16 residues. CDR3 region: CASSLFWGQGRETQYF. The CDR3 DNA follows: TGTGCCAGCAGCTTGTTTTGGGGACAGGGGAGGGAGACCCAGTACTTC.

The chain joins TRBV20-1 to TRBJ2-2; possible D gene TRBD1, 5 bases. V was shortened by 6 bases and J by 1 base, with 9 bases between the two germline ends. The CDR3 has 13 residues. CDR1 is DFQATT and CDR2 is SNEGSKA in the germline V gene (reference sequence). CDR3: CSAPGQNTGELFF. CDR3 nucleotide sequence: TGCAGTGCCCCCGGACAGAACACCGGGGAGCTGTTTTTT.

This chain uses TRBV18 with TRBJ2-1; 9 bases align to TRBD2. This CDR3 spans 16 amino acids. With V trimmed by 3 bases and J by 1 base, 4 bases remained unmatched. The germline gives CDR1 KGHSH, CDR2 LQKENI. CDR3 nucleotide sequence: TGTGCCAGCTCACCCTCTGCGGGGGGGTCCTACAATGAGCAGTTCTTC. This gives the protein CASSPSAGGSYNEQFF.

This clonotype has just a few counts. This chain links TRBV20-1 with TRBJ2-3, with 8 bases that match TRBD2. CDR1 DFQATT and CDR2 SNEGSKA come from the germline V gene (reference sequence). The CDR3 is made up of 16 amino acids. Trimming at V came to 3 bases and at J to 2 bases, leaving 10 bases not matched to a gene. The CDR3 loop is CSASISGGTYTDTQYF. The CDR3 nucleotides read TGCAGTGCTAGTATCAGCGGGGGAACTTACACAGATACGCAGTATTTT.

The gene calls are TRBV7-2 and TRBJ1-6; D ambiguous. This CDR3 is built from 13 residues. Trimming took off 3 bases at V and 12 bases at J, with 12 bases between the two ends. Germline V lookup: CDR1 SGHTA, CDR2 FQGNSA. DNA of the CDR3: TGTGCCAGCAGCTTGGGTGCGCTTAAACCCCTCCACTTT. Amino acids: CASSLGALKPLHF.

This clonotype showed up just a few times. The V and J genes are TRBV7-2 and TRBJ2-7, with unresolved D. V was pared by 5 bases and J by 3 bases, with 11 bases between. The CDR3 consists of 13 residues. Looked up from germline, CDR1 is SGHTA and CDR2 is FQGNSA. The CDR3 loop is CASSRWTSYEQYF. The DNA of the CDR3 is TGTGCCAGCAGCCGCTGGACGAGCTACGAGCAGTACTTC.

V gene TRBV19 combines with J gene TRBJ1-5; TRBD1 might be the D (6 bases). In germline, CDR1 is LNHDA, CDR2 SQIVND (reference sequence). Deletions cut 7 bases from V and 6 bases from J, with 25 bases between. CDR3 size: 17 residues. Here the CDR3 reads CASTSLSGGALLQPQHF. The CDR3 DNA reads TGTGCCAGTACCTCTCTTTCCGGGGGGGCCCTCCTTCAGCCCCAGCATTTT.

The DNA for the CDR3 is TGTGCCAGCAGTGGCGCGGGAAGCTCCTACGAGCAGTACTTC. Translating it yields CASSGAGSSYEQYF. The J gene is TRBJ2-7, the V gene TRBV25-1; the D gene is possibly TRBD2 (6 bases). The V end lost 4 bases, the J end lost 0 bases, and 10 bases lay between the germline ends. Germline CDR1 and CDR2: MGHDK and SYGVNS. CDR3 size: 14 residues.

The chain joins TRBV5-1 to TRBJ1-2; 7 positions agree with TRBD1. Germline V lookup: CDR1 SGHRS, CDR2 YFSETQ. The CDR3 loop spans 16 amino acids. V lost 2 bases to trimming and J lost 4 bases; unmatched junction nucleotides: 11. As DNA, the CDR3 is TGCGCCAGCAGCTTTGGGGGACAACAGGGGACCTATGGCTACACCTTC. It codes for CASSFGGQQGTYGYTF.

The chain is built from TRBV28 and TRBJ2-7; 7 bases are shared with TRBD1. Germline V CDR1 and CDR2: MDHEN, SYDVKM. The CDR3 runs to 16 residues. J lost 2 bases, V lost 5 bases, and 12 bases had no gene match. The CDR3 protein is CASSQPGQTFPYEQYF. The CDR3 DNA follows: TGTGCCAGCAGTCAACCGGGACAGACTTTTCCCTACGAGCAGTACTTC.

V usage is TRBV4-1 and J usage is TRBJ1-2; no clear D. This CDR3 contains 14 residues. V gave up 4 bases and J gave up 4 bases, with 13 bases separating them. Looked up from germline, CDR1 is MGHRA and CDR2 is YSYEKL. The CDR3 DNA sequence: TGCGCCAGCAGCCCTCAACAGACGGCCTATGGCTACACCTTC. Amino acid sequence: CASSPQQTAYGYTF.

The rearrangement uses TRBV19 and TRBJ1-3; D is unresolved. CDR3 length equals 14 residues. Germline V gives CDR1 LNHDA, CDR2 SQIVND (reference sequence). The V end lost 7 bases, the J end lost 0 bases, and 10 bases lay between the germline ends. The CDR3: CASTDLGSGNTIYF. In DNA, the CDR3 is TGTGCCAGTACGGATCTCGGCTCTGGAAACACCATATATTTT.

This clonotype was counted between two and nine times. The chain employs TRBV20-1 and TRBJ2-3; D may correspond to TRBD1 or TRBD2 (5 bases each). In germline, CDR1 is DFQATT, CDR2 SNEGSKA (reference sequence). The CDR3 is 13 residues long. The V end lost 6 bases, the J end lost 3 bases, and 13 bases lay between the germline ends. Here the CDR3 DNA reads TGCAGTGCCAGGGAGCGGACGACAGATACGCAGTATTTT. It codes for CSARERTTDTQYF.

The table lists this clonotype with a few counts. The chain couples TRBV21-1 to TRBJ2-7; the table's D call, TRBD2, has no DNA check behind it. TRBV21-1 corresponds to a pseudogene. This CDR3 is built from 16 residues. CDR3 in DNA: TGTGCCAGCAGCAAACTTCCCCCTAGTTATCGCTACGAGCAGTACTTC. Translating it yields CASSKLPPSYRYEQYF.

This clonotype occurred a few times. The J gene is TRBJ1-5, the V gene TRBV6-1; D is uncertain. Deletions cut 6 bases from V and 0 bases from J, with 15 bases between. The V gene's germline CDR1 is MNHNS and CDR2 SASEGT. This CDR3 has 16 residues. DNA of the CDR3: TGTGCCAGCAGCTTTAGCGGAAGTCATAGCAATCAGCCCCAGCATTTT. Translation: CASSFSGSHSNQPQHF.

With regard to this clonotype: A much larger clone differs by one base, so this may be a read error. The rearrangement links TRBV27 to TRBJ1-5; D is uncertain. Germline CDR1 and CDR2: MNHEY and SMNVEV (reference sequence). Trimming stripped 4 bases from V and 6 bases from J, with 10 bases between. CDR3 length: 13 amino acids. CDR3 sequence: CASSSTSSQPQHF. The CDR3 DNA sequence: TGTGCCAGCAGTTCGACGTCGAGTCAGCCCCAGCATTTT.

This clonotype was seen a single time. The genes are TRBV5-1 and TRBJ2-2; 9 bases match TRBD1. The length of the CDR3 is 17 residues. Unmatched junction bases numbered 9, after V lost 5 bases and J lost 1 base. Germline CDR1 and CDR2: SGHRS and YFSETQ. CDR3 nucleotides: TGCGCCAGCAGGGGGACAGGGTTAAGACAGAACACCGGGGAGCTGTTTTTT. As protein: CASRGTGLRQNTGELFF.

This chain uses TRBV4-1 with TRBJ2-1; 9 bases fit TRBD1. CDR3 length: 19 amino acids. V was clipped by 0 bases and J by 1 base; unmatched bases: 10. The germline gives CDR1 MGHRA, CDR2 YSYEKL. The CDR3 reads CASSQDLLTGTGSYNEQFF. DNA of the CDR3: TGCGCCAGCAGCCAAGATCTTTTGACCGGGACAGGGTCCTACAATGAGCAGTTCTTC.

The rearrangement joins TRBV6-1 to TRBJ2-1, with 7 bases lining up with TRBD1. The V segment lost 5 bases and the J segment 4 bases; nucleotides outside the gene matches: 11. Germline V lookup: CDR1 MNHNS, CDR2 SASEGT. CDR3 length: 16 amino acids. As DNA, the CDR3 is TGTGCCAGCAGTCGCAGGGGGACAAACCTTTACAATGAGCAGTTCTTC. Protein product: CASSRRGTNLYNEQFF.

This chain connects TRBV19 to TRBJ2-2, with D tentatively TRBD2 (5 bases). V dropped 7 bases and J dropped 1 base, with 16 bases sitting between them. CDR3 length equals 16 residues. Per germline, CDR1 LNHDA and CDR2 SQIVND (reference sequence). CDR3 amino acids: CASTHPGRENTGELFF. CDR3 nucleotides: TGTGCCAGTACCCATCCGGGAAGGGAGAACACCGGGGAGCTGTTTTTT.

The chain combines TRBV12-3 or TRBV12-4 with TRBJ1-6; perhaps TRBD1 as D (6 bases). With 6 bases removed from V and 14 bases from J, the gap between germline ends came to 20 bases. The CDR3 consists of 14 residues. In nucleotides, the CDR3 is TGTGCCAGCAGGTCCTCAAGGGGGGGAGAGGCCCTCCACTTT. It yields the protein CASRSSRGGEALHF.